This T cell receptor beta chain came from a study of CD8+ T cells in alopecia areata. Study-level results: Normal scalp showed lower clonality than lesional scalp, especially alopecia totalis/universalis. Mice showed clearer TCR sharing than patients did, a gap that was possibly HLA-related. There were also resident alphabeta T cells of normal skin sequenced in scalp samples.

There are a few counts of this clone. The antigen remains undetermined. RNA was isolated and reverse transcribed to cDNA, the sequencing template. The data were produced by immunoSEQ multiplex PCR, yet TCRdb's version contains in-frame clones alone and is incomplete. Among around 140,000 clones listed, approximately 45% were seen once. Peripheral blood, together with lesional scalp punch biopsies, was collected from alopecia areata patients. Germline CDR1 SQVTM, CDR2 ANQGSEA. The J segment lost 2 bases and the V segment lost 4 bases, leaving 3 bases of the junction unmatched. The CDR3 loop spans 13 amino acids.

The chain employs TRBV29-1 and TRBJ2-3; 7 bases fit TRBD2. Sample: CD4+ T cells sorted from blood. This clonotype was obtained from a human donor with alopecia areata. The CDR3 coding sequence is TGCAGCGTTGGCGGGGACTACACAGATACGCAGTATTTT. Translating it yields CSVGGDYTDTQYF.